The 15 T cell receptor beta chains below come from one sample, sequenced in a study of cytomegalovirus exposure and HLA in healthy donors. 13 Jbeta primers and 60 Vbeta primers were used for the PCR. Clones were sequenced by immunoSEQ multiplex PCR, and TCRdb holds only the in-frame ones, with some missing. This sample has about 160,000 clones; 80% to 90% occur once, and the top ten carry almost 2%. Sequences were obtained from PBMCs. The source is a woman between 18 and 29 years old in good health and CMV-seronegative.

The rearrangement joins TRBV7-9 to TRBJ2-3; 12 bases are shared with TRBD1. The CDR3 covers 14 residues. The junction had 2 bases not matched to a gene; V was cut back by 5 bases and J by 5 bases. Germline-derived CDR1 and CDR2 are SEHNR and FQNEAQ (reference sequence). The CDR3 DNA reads TGTGCCAGCAGCCGGGACAGGGGGCAAGATACGCAGTATTTT. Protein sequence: CASSRDRGQDTQYF. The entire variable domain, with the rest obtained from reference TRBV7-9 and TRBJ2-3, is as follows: DTGVSQNPRHKITKRGQNVTFRCDPISEHNRLYWYRQTLGQGPEFLTYFQNEAQLEKSRLLSDRFSAERPKGSFSTLEIQRTEQGDSAMYLCASSRDRGQDTQYFGPGTRLTVL.

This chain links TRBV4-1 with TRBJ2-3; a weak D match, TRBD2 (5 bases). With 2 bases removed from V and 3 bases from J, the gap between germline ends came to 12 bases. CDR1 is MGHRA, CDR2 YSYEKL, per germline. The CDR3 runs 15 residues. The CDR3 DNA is TGCGCCAGCAGCCAACTACTAGTAGGGACAGATACGCAGTATTTT. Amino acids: CASSQLLVGTDTQYF.

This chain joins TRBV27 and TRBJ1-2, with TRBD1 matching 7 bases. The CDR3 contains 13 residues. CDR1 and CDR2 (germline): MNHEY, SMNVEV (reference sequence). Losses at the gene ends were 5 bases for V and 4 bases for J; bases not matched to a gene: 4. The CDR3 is CASSRQGTYGYTF. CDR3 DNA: TGTGCCAGCAGTAGACAGGGTACCTATGGCTACACCTTC.

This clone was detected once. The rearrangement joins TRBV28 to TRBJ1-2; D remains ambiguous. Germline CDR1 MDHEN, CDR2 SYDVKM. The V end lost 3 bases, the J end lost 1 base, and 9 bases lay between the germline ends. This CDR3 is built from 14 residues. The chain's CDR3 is CASSFREINYGYTF. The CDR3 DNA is TGTGCCAGCAGTTTCCGAGAGATTAACTATGGCTACACCTTC.

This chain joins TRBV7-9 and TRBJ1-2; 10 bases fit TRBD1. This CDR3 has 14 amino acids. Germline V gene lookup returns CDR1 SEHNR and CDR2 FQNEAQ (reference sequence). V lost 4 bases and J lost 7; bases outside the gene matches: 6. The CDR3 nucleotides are TGTGCCAGCAGCTGGCCGGGACAGGGGTTTGGCTACACCTTC. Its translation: CASSWPGQGFGYTF.

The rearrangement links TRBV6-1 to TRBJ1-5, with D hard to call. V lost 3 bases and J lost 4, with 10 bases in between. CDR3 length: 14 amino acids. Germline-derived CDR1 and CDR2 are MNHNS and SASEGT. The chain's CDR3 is CASSEWQANQPQHF. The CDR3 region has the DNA TGTGCCAGCAGTGAGTGGCAGGCAAATCAGCCCCAGCATTTT.

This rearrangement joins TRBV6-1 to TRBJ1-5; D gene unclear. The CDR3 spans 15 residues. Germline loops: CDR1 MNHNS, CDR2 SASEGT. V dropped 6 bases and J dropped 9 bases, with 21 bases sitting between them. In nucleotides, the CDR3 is TGTGCCAGCAGATCTTTCCGGGAGAGAAGTCTGCCCCAGCATTTT. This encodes CASRSFRERSLPQHF.

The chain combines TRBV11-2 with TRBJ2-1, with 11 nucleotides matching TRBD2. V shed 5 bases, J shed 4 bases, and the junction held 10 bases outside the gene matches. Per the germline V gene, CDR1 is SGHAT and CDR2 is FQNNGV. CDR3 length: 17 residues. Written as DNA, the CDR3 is TGTGCCAGCAGCCCAAACCTAGCGGGGGGACATTACAATGAGCAGTTCTTC. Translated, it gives CASSPNLAGGHYNEQFF.

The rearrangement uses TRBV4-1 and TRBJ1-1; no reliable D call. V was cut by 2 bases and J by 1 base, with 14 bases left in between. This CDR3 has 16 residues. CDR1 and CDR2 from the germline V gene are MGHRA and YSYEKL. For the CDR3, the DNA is TGCGCCAGCAGCCAACATCCCCCTCCGGGGAACACTGAAGCTTTCTTT. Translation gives CASSQHPPPGNTEAFF.

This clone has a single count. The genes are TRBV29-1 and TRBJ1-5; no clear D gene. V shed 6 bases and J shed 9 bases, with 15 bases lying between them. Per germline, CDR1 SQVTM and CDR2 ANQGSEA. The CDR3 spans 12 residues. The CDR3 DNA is TGCAGCGTCGCAGACATCTATGGGCCCCAGCATTTT. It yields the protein CSVADIYGPQHF.

The CDR3 DNA reads TGTGCCAGCAGTTCCTCGACAGTATACGAGCAGTACTTC. Amino acid sequence: CASSSSTVYEQYF. The genes are TRBV27 and TRBJ2-7, with D perhaps TRBD1 (5 bases). This CDR3 region has 13 residues. The V end lost 4 bases, the J end lost 4 bases, and 11 bases lay between the germline ends. CDR1 MNHEY and CDR2 SMNVEV come from the germline V gene (reference sequence).

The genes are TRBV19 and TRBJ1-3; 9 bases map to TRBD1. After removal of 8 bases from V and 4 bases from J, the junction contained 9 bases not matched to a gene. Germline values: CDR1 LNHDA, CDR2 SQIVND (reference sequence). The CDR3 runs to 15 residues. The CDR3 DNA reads TGTGCCAGTCACGCACAGGGGGCGCTAGGAAACACCATATATTTT. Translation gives CASHAQGALGNTIYF.

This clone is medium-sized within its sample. For the CDR3, the DNA is TGCAGCGTTGATGGACAGGGAACAGATACGCAGTATTTT. It encodes CSVDGQGTDTQYF. This chain joins TRBV29-1 and TRBJ2-3, with 8 bases matching TRBD1. The CDR3 sequence is 13 residues long. Germline-derived CDR1 and CDR2 are SQVTM and ANQGSEA. The ends lost 3 bases at V and 3 bases at J; junction bases unmatched: 2.

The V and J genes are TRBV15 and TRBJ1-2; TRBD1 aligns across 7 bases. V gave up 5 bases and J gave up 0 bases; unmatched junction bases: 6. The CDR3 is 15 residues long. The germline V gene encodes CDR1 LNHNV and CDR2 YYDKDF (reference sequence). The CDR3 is CATSPQGGANYGYTF. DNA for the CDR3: TGTGCCACCAGCCCCCAGGGGGGAGCTAACTATGGCTACACCTTC.

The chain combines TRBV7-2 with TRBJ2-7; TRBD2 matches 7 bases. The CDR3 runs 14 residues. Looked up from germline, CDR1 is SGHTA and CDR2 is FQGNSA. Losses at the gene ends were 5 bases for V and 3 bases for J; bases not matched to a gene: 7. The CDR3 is CASSPGVAGYEQYF. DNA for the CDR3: TGTGCCAGCAGCCCCGGGGTAGCGGGCTACGAGCAGTACTTC.